A single sample is the source of the 24 T cell receptor beta chains below, sequenced in a study of human T cells and chemical hapten exposure. Time point denoted: pre-sensitization, week 0. Treatment given: therapeutic diphenylcyclopropenone sensitization with weekly scalp DPC. TCRdb independently ran MiXCR on the RACE reads; one entry per CDR3 protein. This table holds about 46,000 distinct CDR3 sequences, 9.4% found once. The material sequenced was whole blood, taken in connection with sensitization to the hapten diphenylcyclopropenone (DPC). These receptors were obtained from a woman aged 40 to 50 with alopecia areata. Some clones in this sample may be carry-over from other donors' samples.

This rearrangement joins TRBV28 to TRBJ1-5; TRBD1 might be the D (6 bases). The CDR3 runs 15 residues. Germline V gene sequence: CDR1 MDHEN, CDR2 SYDVKM. The germline V and J ends were trimmed by 7 bases and 5 bases, with 18 bases remaining between them. For the CDR3, the DNA is TGTGCCAGCACTCTATCCCTCCCAGGGGATCAGCCCCAGCATTTT. Its protein product is CASTLSLPGDQPQHF.

V and J are TRBV12-3 or TRBV12-4 and TRBJ2-3, with D unresolved. This CDR3 is built from 14 residues. The ends were cut back, 0 bases at V and 3 bases at J, with 7 bases in the middle. The CDR3 sequence: CASSLAQWTDTQYF. Here the CDR3 DNA reads TGTGCCAGCAGTTTAGCCCAGTGGACAGATACGCAGTATTTT.

The DNA of the CDR3 is TGTGCCAGCAGCTGGGTGGCAACCGGGGAGCTGTTTTTT. It yields the protein CASSWVATGELFF. V gene TRBV5-6 combines with J gene TRBJ2-2; D not certain. V was shortened by 3 bases and J by 5 bases, with 8 bases between the two germline ends. The CDR3 totals 13 residues. Looked up from germline, CDR1 is SGHDT and CDR2 is YYEEEE.

This clonotype was counted a few times. The rearrangement links TRBV20-1 to TRBJ1-1; D not resolved. The germline V gene has CDR1 DFQATT and CDR2 SNEGSKA (reference sequence). This CDR3 spans 12 amino acids. The germline V and J ends were trimmed by 6 bases and 5 bases, with 13 bases remaining between them. The CDR3 sequence is CSARAGFTEAFF. The CDR3 DNA reads TGCAGTGCCCGAGCCGGGTTTACTGAAGCTTTCTTT.

Points on this clonotype: With a much larger clone just one base away, this may be a read error. This chain's CDR3 is CASSQANLRNSPLLF. CDR3 DNA: TGTGCCAGCAGCCAAGCAAACCTGAGGAATTCACCCCTCCTCTTT. The chain links TRBV3-1 to TRBJ1-6; D not certain. The length of the CDR3 is 15 residues. The germline V gene encodes CDR1 LGHDT and CDR2 YNNKEL (reference sequence).

The table lists this clonotype with many counts. The chain recombines TRBV4-3 with TRBJ2-7; 9 bases are shared with TRBD1. The V and J ends lost 0 bases and 3 bases, in that order; junction bases with no gene match: 3. The germline V gene has CDR1 LGHNA and CDR2 YSLEER. This CDR3 is built from 15 residues. The CDR3 DNA sequence: TGCGCCAGCAGCCAAGACGGACAGGGGATCTACGAGCAGTACTTC. It is translated as CASSQDGQGIYEQYF.

This clonotype has a handful of counts. The V call is TRBV3-2, the J call TRBJ2-1; the table's D gene call, TRBD2, was not cross checked with the DNA. TRBV3-2 is tagged as a pseudogene. This CDR3 has 14 amino acids. This CDR3 reads CASSRWYSGGGQFF. CDR3 nucleotides: TGTGCCAGCAGCCGATGGTATAGCGGGGGAGGGCAGTTCTTC.

Comments on this clonotype: Since a much larger clone is just one base distant, this may be a read error. The chain recombines TRBV3-1 with TRBJ2-5; no firm D call. The V and J ends lost 0 bases and 9 bases respectively, with 5 bases between them. Germline CDR1 reads LGHDT; CDR2 reads YNNKEL (reference sequence). The CDR3 spans 11 residues. Written as DNA, the CDR3 is TGTGCCAGCAGCCAAGAGGCGTCCCAGTACTTC. As protein: CASSQEASQYF.

This clonotype was observed a few times. V gene TRBV6-2 or TRBV6-3 combines with J gene TRBJ2-1; 10 nucleotides line up with TRBD1. The CDR3 totals 15 residues. J was trimmed by 5 bases and V by 4 bases; bases with no gene match: 5. The germline CDR1 and CDR2 sequences are MNHEY and SVGEGT. CDR3 nucleotides: TGTGCCAGCAGTTCCCGACAGGGGGCCCACAATGAGCAGTTCTTC. Protein: CASSSRQGAHNEQFF.

This clonotype was observed at least ten times. This chain connects TRBV9 to TRBJ2-2; 7 bases fit TRBD2. From germline, CDR1 is SGDLS and CDR2 YYNGEE. The CDR3 sequence is 16 residues long. With V trimmed by 0 bases and J by 7 bases, 9 bases remained unmatched. CDR3 loop: CASSVGIMAGDGELFF. The CDR3 DNA is TGTGCCAGCAGCGTAGGGATAATGGCGGGGGACGGGGAGCTGTTTTTT.

This clonotype was seen many times. V and J are TRBV12-5 and TRBJ2-1; D not certain. V lost 3 bases to trimming and J lost 5 bases, with 5 bases between them. Germline CDR1 and CDR2: LGHNT and FRNRAP. This CDR3 contains 12 residues. CDR3 in DNA: TGTGCTAGTGGTTTTAACAACAATGAGCAGTTCTTC. This codes for CASGFNNNEQFF. Together with reference TRBV12-5 and TRBJ2-1, the CDR3 gives the full variable domain: DARVTQTPRHKVTEMGQEVTMRCQPILGHNTVFWYRQTMMQGLELLAYFRNRAPLDDSGMPKDRFSAEMPDATLATLKIQPSEPRDSAVYFCASGFNNNEQFFGPGTRLTVL.

This clonotype was counted at least ten times. The V gene is TRBV20-1, the J gene TRBJ2-5; 11 bases agree with TRBD2. Germline CDR1 and CDR2: DFQATT and SNEGSKA (reference sequence). The CDR3 has 16 residues. V dropped 6 bases and J dropped 5; count of bases not matched to a gene: 14. In nucleotides, the CDR3 is TGCAGTGCCTTCCCGAGCCTAGCGGGGGGCCTTGAGACCCAGTACTTC. Translation gives CSAFPSLAGGLETQYF.

This clonotype was seen repeatedly, ten times or more. The J gene is TRBJ1-4, the V gene TRBV5-1; unclear D gene. CDR3 length: 15 residues. CDR1 and CDR2 (germline): SGHRS, YFSETQ. Trimming shortened V by 7 bases and J by 1 base, and 14 bases separated the two germline ends. The CDR3 is CASAPLDLTNEKLFF. In DNA, the CDR3 is TGCGCCAGCGCCCCCCTTGATCTAACTAATGAAAAACTGTTTTTT.

This clonotype appeared many times. The DNA of the CDR3 is TGCGCCAGCAGCCAAGACCTGACCGGGACCAGCTCCTATAATTCACCCCTCCACTTT. It translates to CASSQDLTGTSSYNSPLHF. The J gene is TRBJ1-6, the V gene TRBV4-1, with D tentatively TRBD1 (5 bases). The V and J ends lost 0 bases and 0 bases respectively, with 15 bases between them. CDR1 and CDR2 from the germline V gene are MGHRA and YSYEKL. The CDR3 has 19 residues.

This chain links TRBV6-1 with TRBJ1-1; D not certain. The CDR3 consists of 16 residues. Between the trimmed V and J ends, which lost 2 bases and 5 bases, there was a span of 18 bases. Germline values: CDR1 MNHNS, CDR2 SASEGT. The CDR3 loop is CASSEIEQAWWTEAFF. CDR3 sequence (DNA): TGTGCCAGCAGTGAAATTGAACAAGCTTGGTGGACTGAAGCTTTCTTT.

The V gene is TRBV10-3, the J gene TRBJ1-2; TRBD1 matches 10 bases. CDR1 is ENHRY and CDR2 is SYGVKD in the germline V gene. There are 13 residues in the CDR3. V shed 10 bases and J 8 bases; nucleotides not matched to a gene: 10. CDR3 sequence: CATSGTGAEGYTF. The DNA for the CDR3 is TGTGCCACCTCCGGGACAGGGGCAGAAGGCTACACCTTC.

The chain has TRBV6-2 or TRBV6-3 and TRBJ2-1; 8 positions match TRBD1. The CDR3 runs to 15 residues. After removal of 5 bases from V and 9 bases from J, the junction contained 12 bases not matched to a gene. Germline V gene sequence: CDR1 MNHEY, CDR2 SVGEGT. The DNA for the CDR3 is TGTGCCAGCAGTACGGGCGACAGGGGTGTGGGTGAGCAGTTCTTC. Translated: CASSTGDRGVGEQFF.

In its sample, this clonotype was seen many times. The genes are TRBV4-1 and TRBJ1-1, with no clear D. CDR1 and CDR2 from the germline V gene are MGHRA and YSYEKL. The CDR3 totals 15 residues. The ends were cut back, 0 bases at V and 5 bases at J, with 13 bases in the middle. The CDR3, as DNA: TGCGCCAGCAGCCAAGATAGAGGGCGAGGGACTGAAGCTTTCTTT. This encodes CASSQDRGRGTEAFF.

This clonotype turned up a few times. This chain connects TRBV5-1 to TRBJ2-3; D remains unclear. The length of the CDR3 is 14 residues. The V end lost 5 bases, the J end lost 6 bases, and 16 bases lay between the germline ends. Looked up from germline, CDR1 is SGHRS and CDR2 is YFSETQ. The CDR3 reads CASRSAGLGDTQYF. The CDR3 DNA sequence: TGCGCCAGCAGGTCCGCTGGGCTGGGGGATACGCAGTATTTT.

This clonotype was seen more than once but under ten times. CDR3 nucleotide sequence: TGTGCCAGCAGTTTTAGTTATGAGCAGTTCTTC. This sequence encodes CASSFSYEQFF. V gene TRBV12-3 or TRBV12-4 combines with J gene TRBJ2-1; D is unresolved. The CDR3 extends over 11 amino acids. Trimming stripped 3 bases from V and 8 bases from J, with 5 bases between.

This clonotype occurred many times. The J gene is TRBJ1-1, the V gene TRBV5-6; no definite D call. The CDR3 extends over 11 amino acids. From germline, CDR1 is SGHDT and CDR2 YYEEEE. Trimming took 2 bases from V and 4 from J, leaving 3 bases between them. The CDR3 is CASSFSTEAFF. CDR3 bases: TGTGCCAGCAGCTTCTCCACTGAAGCTTTCTTT. Looking up the rest from reference TRBV5-6 and TRBJ1-1 gives the full variable domain: DAGVTQSPTHLIKTRGQQVTLRCSPKSGHDTVSWYQQALGQGPQFIFQYYEEEERQRGNFPDRFSGHQFPNYSSELNVNALLLGDSALYLCASSFSTEAFFGQGTRLTVV.

This clonotype was seen repeatedly, ten times or more. This rearrangement joins TRBV20-1 to TRBJ2-7; 10 positions match TRBD2. V shed 2 bases and J 3 bases; nucleotides not matched to a gene: 4. This CDR3 has 14 amino acids. The germline gives CDR1 DFQATT, CDR2 SNEGSKA (reference sequence). CDR3 residues: CSARRLAGFYEQYF. The CDR3 DNA reads as TGCAGTGCTAGAAGACTAGCGGGTTTCTACGAGCAGTACTTC.

This clonotype was detected only a few times. The chain couples TRBV6-5 to TRBJ2-7; the D gene could be TRBD1 or TRBD2 (5 bases each). Germline loops: CDR1 MNHEY, CDR2 SVGAGI. CDR3 length: 15 amino acids. Between the trimmed V and J ends, which lost 4 bases and 2 bases, there was a span of 15 bases. In nucleotides, the CDR3 is TGTGCCAGCAGTTCCAACTTTGTGGGGGCCTACGAGCAGTACTTC. Its protein product is CASSSNFVGAYEQYF.

This clonotype was seen repeatedly, ten times or more. The DNA for the CDR3 is TGTGCCAGCAGCGAGGGACTAGCAGACGGATATACGCAGTATTTT. Its protein product is CASSEGLADGYTQYF. V usage is TRBV9 and J usage is TRBJ2-3, with TRBD2 matching 9 bases. V was clipped by 3 bases and J by 7 bases; unmatched bases: 9. Germline loops: CDR1 SGDLS, CDR2 YYNGEE. This CDR3 is 15 amino acids long. The full variable domain, its missing parts supplied by reference TRBV9 and TRBJ2-3, is DSGVTQTPKHLITATGQRVTLRCSPRSGDLSVYWYQQSLDQGLQFLIQYYNGEERAKGNILERFSAQQFPDLHSELNLSSLELGDSALYFCASSEGLADGYTQYFGPGTRLTVL.